This T cell receptor beta chain originates from a study of read filtering for tumor transcriptome and immune sequencing. The wider study: After DNase treatment, RNA was made into whole-transcriptome libraries.

Overall study results and limits: IR-seq and RNA-seq agreed better without single-read clonotypes.

From 400 to 450 ng of RNA, a library with molecular barcoded alpha/delta and beta/gamma adaptors was made. TCRdb reanalysed the reads using MiXCR and keeps one entry per CDR3 protein. The sample carries some 120,000 distinct CDR3 sequences, under 15% recorded once. In the case of this clonotype: Its antigen is still unknown. It is likely a read error: a sequence one base away is far more abundant.

This TCR came from a donor aged 40 or older with multiple myeloma. The sample consisted of a population of CD138-negative cells sorted from bone marrow.

The CDR3: CTSSSQGTLIGYTF. For the CDR3, the DNA is TGTACCAGCAGCTCTCAGGGTACCCTTATTGGCTACACCTTC. This chain uses TRBV7-2 with TRBJ1-2; weak D call: TRBD1 (5 bases). CDR3 length equals 14 residues. Trimming took 4 bases from V and 7 from J, leaving 16 bases between them. CDR1 is SGHTA and CDR2 is FQGNSA in the germline V gene.